This T cell receptor beta chain was found in a study of regulatory T cells in long-lasting Graves disease. The time point: newly diagnosed GD, antithyroid drugs for less than 3 months. The authors made the TCR library using RNA they extracted from PBMCs. This CDR3 comprises 18 residues. Trimming cost V 0 bases and J 3 bases, with 15 bases left between them. The germline CDR1 and CDR2 sequences are MGHRA and YSYEKL. Libraries of TCR beta came from iRepertoire HTBI primers plus Arm-PCR of CDR3 regions. TCRdb independently ran MiXCR on the multiplex PCR reads; one entry per CDR3 protein. The sample yields almost 450,000 distinct CDR3 sequences, roughly 17% seen once. This clonotype was observed a few times. This same sample was also taken into another study, of T cells in Graves' hyperthyroidism and ophthalmopathy. That publication notes: No ophthalmopathy progression within 18 months constituted stable Graves' hyperthyroidism. Expanded thyroid clonotypes (above 0.001) were mostly also found in blood.

This receptor was obtained from a woman aged 30 to 39 with Graves disease. This rearrangement joins TRBV4-1 to TRBJ2-6, with D perhaps TRBD2 (6 bases). The starting material was peripheral blood mononuclear cells (PBMCs), obtained at new diagnosis, from a patient treated with antithyroid drugs. The CDR3 loop is CASSQDVTRFRGANVLTF. The CDR3, as DNA: TGCGCCAGCAGCCAAGACGTGACTAGATTTCGTGGGGCCAACGTCCTGACTTTC.